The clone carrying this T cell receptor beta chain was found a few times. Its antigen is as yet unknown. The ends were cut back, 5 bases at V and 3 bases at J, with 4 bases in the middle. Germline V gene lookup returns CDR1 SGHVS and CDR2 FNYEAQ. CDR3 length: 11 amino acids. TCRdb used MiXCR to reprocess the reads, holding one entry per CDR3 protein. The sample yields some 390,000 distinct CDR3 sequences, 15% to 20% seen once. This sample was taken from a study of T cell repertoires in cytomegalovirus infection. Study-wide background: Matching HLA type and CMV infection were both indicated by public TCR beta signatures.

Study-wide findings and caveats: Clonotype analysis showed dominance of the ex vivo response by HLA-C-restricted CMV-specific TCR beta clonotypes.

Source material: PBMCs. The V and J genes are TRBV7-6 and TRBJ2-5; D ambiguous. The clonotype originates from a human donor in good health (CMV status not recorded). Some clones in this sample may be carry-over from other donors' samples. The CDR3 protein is CASSGKETQYF. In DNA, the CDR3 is TGTGCCAGCAGCGGGAAAGAGACCCAGTACTTC.